This passage covers 9 T cell receptor beta chains from one sample sequenced in a study of CD8 T cells in ankylosing spondylitis. Findings of the study overall: A TCR beta motif of several highly homologous variants seemed to mark ankylosing spondylitis blood.

MiXCR, applied by TCRdb to the 5' RACE reads, yields one record per CDR3 protein. The sample holds 800,000 to 900,000 distinct CDR3 sequences, about 10% seen once. These receptors have no known antigen. The sequenced sample was blood, either unsorted or a sorted T cell fraction (not recorded which). Receptors originate from a male donor with ankylosing spondylitis.

Here the CDR3 reads CASSSTRAGETQYF. CDR3 in DNA: TGTGCCAGCAGCTCAACACGAGCCGGAGAGACCCAGTACTTC. This chain uses TRBV5-6 with TRBJ2-5; D is unresolved. V was pared by 3 bases and J by 4 bases, with 13 bases between. CDR1 is SGHDT and CDR2 is YYEEEE in the germline V gene. This CDR3 spans 14 amino acids. Filled out from reference TRBV5-6 and TRBJ2-5, the complete variable domain reads DAGVTQSPTHLIKTRGQQVTLRCSPKSGHDTVSWYQQALGQGPQFIFQYYEEEERQRGNFPDRFSGHQFPNYSSELNVNALLLGDSALYLCASSSTRAGETQYFGPGTRLLVL.

This chain connects TRBV6-1 to TRBJ2-3; 9 bases are shared with TRBD2. The germline V gene has CDR1 MNHNS and CDR2 SASEGT. This CDR3 has 15 amino acids. J gave up 11 bases and V 8 bases, and 17 bases lay outside the gene matches. Here the CDR3 DNA reads TGTGCCAGCGCGCGAGGTAGCGGGGGAACGAGTAAGCAGTATTTT. Encoded protein: CASARGSGGTSKQYF.

This clonotype was observed many times. This chain uses TRBV12-3 or TRBV12-4 with TRBJ1-1; TRBD1 matches at 9 bases. V trimming: 5 bases; J trimming: 4 bases; junction bases outside the gene matches: 5. The CDR3 has 14 amino acids. DNA for the CDR3: TGTGCCAGCAGTCTTACAGGGGGCTCCACTGAAGCTTTCTTT. Its translation: CASSLTGGSTEAFF.

The chain is built from TRBV25-1 and TRBJ2-2, with 8 bases lining up with TRBD2. Germline CDR1 MGHDK, CDR2 SYGVNS. V shed 8 bases, J shed 6 bases, and the junction held 11 bases outside the gene matches. This CDR3 comprises 15 residues. DNA of the CDR3: TGTGCCAGCCGGAGCGGGAGCGGGGTTGCCGGGGAGCTGTTTTTT. Encoded protein: CASRSGSGVAGELFF.

The chain employs TRBV6-4 and TRBJ2-2; D gene ambiguous. Germline V lookup: CDR1 MRHNA, CDR2 SNTAGT. The length of the CDR3 is 14 residues. The germline V and J ends were trimmed by 6 bases and 1 base, with 9 bases remaining between them. CDR3 region: CASRVGRNTGELFF. CDR3 DNA sequence: TGTGCCAGCAGAGTGGGTAGGAACACCGGGGAGCTGTTTTTT.

This clonotype was counted at least ten times. CDR3 region: CSAGDPRGSGQPQHF. The CDR3 region has the DNA TGCAGTGCTGGCGACCCTCGCGGGAGCGGACAGCCCCAGCATTTT. The V call is TRBV20-1, the J call TRBJ1-5; unclear D gene. The CDR3 has 15 residues. Germline loops: CDR1 DFQATT, CDR2 SNEGSKA (reference sequence). V lost 5 bases and J lost 7, with 21 bases in between.

The chain has TRBV9 and TRBJ1-1, with D maybe TRBD1 (5 bases). Looked up from germline, CDR1 is SGDLS and CDR2 is YYNGEE. Trimming took 6 bases from V and 0 from J, leaving 18 bases between them. The CDR3 consists of 16 residues. The CDR3 spells CASTLLPGQLNTEAFF. The CDR3 DNA reads TGTGCCAGCACCCTGCTCCCAGGGCAGTTGAACACTGAAGCTTTCTTT. The complete variable domain, with remaining parts taken from reference TRBV9 and TRBJ1-1, reads DSGVTQTPKHLITATGQRVTLRCSPRSGDLSVYWYQQSLDQGLQFLIQYYNGEERAKGNILERFSAQQFPDLHSELNLSSLELGDSALYFCASTLLPGQLNTEAFFGQGTRLTVV.

At least ten counts were recorded for this clonotype. This sequence joins TRBV7-2 and TRBJ2-3, with TRBD2 identical over 8 bases. Unmatched junction bases numbered 4, after V lost 1 base and J lost 1 base. The length of the CDR3 is 16 residues. CDR1 SGHTA and CDR2 FQGNSA come from the germline V gene. CDR3 in DNA: TGTGCCAGCAGCTTAGTGCTGCGGGGGGGCACAGATACGCAGTATTTT. Translating gives CASSLVLRGGTDTQYF.

The chain carries TRBV27 and TRBJ1-5; D gene ambiguous. From germline, CDR1 is MNHEY and CDR2 SMNVEV (reference sequence). The germline V and J ends were trimmed by 7 bases and 0 bases, with 13 bases remaining between them. The CDR3 contains 15 residues. The chain's CDR3 is CASNRGPYSNQPQHF. CDR3 DNA sequence: TGTGCCAGCAACCGGGGTCCCTATAGCAATCAGCCCCAGCATTTT.